Listed here are 27 T cell receptor beta chains from one sample, sequenced in a study of post-analysis software for immune sequencing data. Regarding the study as a whole: The five TRBV segments detected at higher frequency in patients than in controls included TRBV5-6, TRBV5-1 and TRBV20-1.

Incorporated into the TCR beta cDNA libraries were unique molecular identifiers, which served to reduce PCR and sequencing biases. TCRdb re-analysed the PCR reads in MiXCR, keeping a single row per CDR3 protein. The sample records roughly 730,000 distinct CDR3 sequences, roughly 27% being singletons. The antigens for these receptors are not known. Source material: blood. The source is a girl aged 10 to 17 with multiple sclerosis.

This clonotype turned up a few times. V and J are TRBV4-1 and TRBJ1-2; D might be TRBD1 (6 bases). The CDR3 totals 14 residues. Germline V gene data show CDR1 as MGHRA and CDR2 as YSYEKL. Trimming removed 7 bases from V and 2 bases from J, with 14 bases in between. The CDR3 here is CASTPPGANYGYTF. As DNA, the CDR3 is TGCGCCAGCACTCCGCCAGGGGCGAACTATGGCTACACCTTC.

Details on this clonotype: A clone one base away is much larger, so this may be a read error. The chain is built from TRBV29-1 and TRBJ2-7; 8 bases map to TRBD1. Losses at the gene ends were 4 bases for V and 3 bases for J; bases not matched to a gene: 5. Germline V lookup: CDR1 SQVTM, CDR2 ANQGSEA. CDR3 length equals 13 residues. The CDR3 is CSVADRGRYEQYF. Written as DNA, the CDR3 is TGCAGCGTTGCAGACAGGGGCCGCTACGAGCAGTACTTC.

A few counts support this clonotype. V usage is TRBV10-3 and J usage is TRBJ2-7; D remains ambiguous. Trimming stripped 3 bases from V and 2 bases from J, with 5 bases between. This CDR3 has 12 amino acids. Germline values: CDR1 ENHRY, CDR2 SYGVKD. In DNA, the CDR3 is TGTGCCATCAGTGACAGCCCCTACGAGCAGTACTTC. Encoded protein: CAISDSPYEQYF.

This clonotype has more than one count but fewer than ten. This chain connects TRBV7-9 to TRBJ2-1; D perhaps matches TRBD1 (6 bases). The CDR3 is made up of 13 amino acids. Germline assignment: CDR1 SEHNR and CDR2 FQNEAQ (reference sequence). Trimming shortened V by 5 bases and J by 9 bases, and 14 bases separated the two germline ends. CDR3 loop: CASSATTGIEQFF. The CDR3 region has the DNA TGTGCCAGCAGCGCGACAACAGGGATTGAGCAGTTCTTC.

This clonotype was counted only a few times. This rearrangement joins TRBV29-1 to TRBJ2-1, with D maybe TRBD1 (5 bases). The V gene's germline CDR1 is SQVTM and CDR2 ANQGSEA. V was cut by 4 bases and J by 2 bases, with 12 bases left in between. The CDR3 spans 14 residues. The CDR3 region is CSVVVRATYNEQFF. The CDR3 DNA reads TGCAGCGTTGTGGTCAGGGCCACCTACAATGAGCAGTTCTTC.

The table lists this clonotype with a few counts. The rearrangement uses TRBV5-1 and TRBJ1-2; D may be TRBD1 (5 bases). CDR3 length: 14 residues. Germline V gene sequence: CDR1 SGHRS, CDR2 YFSETQ. The germline V and J ends were trimmed by 1 base and 6 bases, with 13 bases remaining between them. The CDR3 region has the DNA TGCGCCAGCAGCTTGACCCCGGGAGGGGATGGCTACACCTTC. Encoded protein: CASSLTPGGDGYTF.

The genes are TRBV3-1 and TRBJ1-3, with 9 bases that match TRBD1. The germline gives CDR1 LGHDT, CDR2 YNNKEL (reference sequence). CDR3 length: 15 residues. With 4 bases clipped from V and 4 bases from J, the junction kept 5 bases outside the gene matches. The CDR3 coding sequence is TGTGCCAGCAGCCTGGGGACAGGGACCGGAAACACCATATATTTT. This sequence encodes CASSLGTGTGNTIYF.

This rearrangement joins TRBV7-2 to TRBJ1-5; no reliable D call. Germline loops: CDR1 SGHTA, CDR2 FQGNSA. The V end was cut by 4 bases, the J end by 5 bases, with 15 bases between. The CDR3 length is 15 residues. CDR3 residues: CASSSDVPWDQPQHF. The CDR3 DNA is TGTGCCAGCAGCTCCGACGTTCCTTGGGATCAGCCCCAGCATTTT.

This clonotype turned up a few times. The J gene is TRBJ1-1, the V gene TRBV7-8; D gene uncertain. CDR1 SGHVS and CDR2 FQNEAQ come from the germline V gene. The CDR3 consists of 14 residues. V was trimmed by 5 bases and J by 1 base, leaving 11 bases between them. The CDR3 here is CASSLLWKNTEAFF. In DNA form, the CDR3 reads TGTGCCAGCAGCCTGTTATGGAAGAACACTGAAGCTTTCTTT.

V is TRBV20-1 and J is TRBJ2-3; 11 nucleotides agree with TRBD2. Looked up from germline, CDR1 is DFQATT and CDR2 is SNEGSKA (reference sequence). The junction had 8 bases not matched to a gene; V was cut back by 0 bases and J by 3 bases. The CDR3 totals 17 residues. CDR3 loop: CSAREGLTSGKTDTQYF. In DNA, the CDR3 is TGCAGTGCTAGAGAGGGGTTGACTAGCGGGAAGACAGATACGCAGTATTTT.

V is TRBV28 and J is TRBJ2-1; tentative D call: TRBD2 (7 bases). Germline CDR1 is MDHEN and CDR2 is SYDVKM. V was shortened by 2 bases and J by 0 bases, with 26 bases between the two germline ends. The CDR3 totals 21 residues. This chain's CDR3 is CASSLRGVGGARVSSYNEQFF. The CDR3 DNA is TGTGCCAGCAGTTTACGAGGTGTGGGGGGGGCGCGGGTTTCCTCCTACAATGAGCAGTTCTTC.

The chain has TRBV28 and TRBJ2-7; TRBD1 matches 7 bases. CDR1 is MDHEN, CDR2 SYDVKM, per germline. Trimming at V came to 6 bases and at J to 2 bases, leaving 4 bases not matched to a gene. The CDR3 spans 13 residues. DNA of the CDR3: TGTGCCAGCAGGGTTCAGGGGGCCTACGAGCAGTACTTC. Translated, it gives CASRVQGAYEQYF.

This rearrangement joins TRBV12-3 or TRBV12-4 to TRBJ1-3, with D possibly TRBD1 on 5 matching bases. This CDR3 spans 15 amino acids. Trimming removed 7 bases from V and 0 bases from J, with 13 bases in between. The CDR3 nucleotides read TGTGCCAGCACTCCAATGGGGGTCTCTGGAAACACCATATATTTT. Translated, it gives CASTPMGVSGNTIYF.

The V call is TRBV29-1, the J call TRBJ2-1; 10 nucleotides match TRBD2. The CDR3 has 16 residues. Trimming removed 0 bases from V and 9 bases from J; junction bases left unmatched: 11. In germline, CDR1 is SQVTM, CDR2 ANQGSEA. The CDR3 region is CSVEDYLSGRPSEQFF. For the CDR3, the DNA is TGCAGCGTTGAAGATTATCTTAGCGGGAGGCCCAGTGAGCAGTTCTTC.

The chain joins TRBV20-1 to TRBJ2-3; D remains unclear. The germline V gene encodes CDR1 DFQATT and CDR2 SNEGSKA (reference sequence). The CDR3 has 15 amino acids. Trimming shortened V by 3 bases and J by 0 bases, and 13 bases separated the two germline ends. The CDR3 sequence is CSASFVSSSTDTQYF. As DNA, the CDR3 is TGCAGTGCTAGTTTTGTGTCGTCTAGCACAGATACGCAGTATTTT.

This clonotype was seen only a few times. V and J are TRBV18 and TRBJ2-1; 11 nucleotides align to TRBD1. The trim removed 3 bases at V and 8 bases at J, leaving 3 bases unmatched. CDR1 is KGHSH and CDR2 is LQKENI in the germline V gene. The length of the CDR3 is 14 residues. CDR3 in DNA: TGTGCCAGCTCACCCGGGACAGGGGGTGATGAGCAGTTCTTC. It yields the protein CASSPGTGGDEQFF.

V usage is TRBV5-1 and J usage is TRBJ1-1, with D unclear. Germline V gene data show CDR1 as SGHRS and CDR2 as YFSETQ. This CDR3 is 14 amino acids long. V shed 0 bases and J shed 1 base, with 7 bases lying between them. CDR3 sequence (DNA): TGCGCCAGCAGCTTGGGGGCAACGAACACTGAAGCTTTCTTT. It specifies CASSLGATNTEAFF. Together with reference TRBV5-1 and TRBJ1-1, the CDR3 gives the full variable domain: KAGVTQTPRYLIKTRGQQVTLSCSPISGHRSVSWYQQTPGQGLQFLFEYFSETQRNKGNFPGRFSGRQFSNSRSEMNVSTLELGDSALYLCASSLGATNTEAFFGQGTRLTVV.

CDR3 loop: CASTSGQRTGELFF. The CDR3 bases are TGTGCCAGCACTTCGGGACAGAGAACCGGGGAGCTGTTTTTT. This chain links TRBV12-3 or TRBV12-4 with TRBJ2-2; TRBD1 agrees at 7 bases. Trimming at V came to 7 bases and at J to 5 bases, leaving 7 bases not matched to a gene. The CDR3 totals 14 residues.

The V and J genes are TRBV7-2 and TRBJ1-5, with D possibly matching TRBD1 (5 bases). This CDR3 region has 14 residues. V was clipped by 5 bases and J by 7 bases, with 15 bases between them. Germline V gene data show CDR1 as SGHTA and CDR2 as FQGNSA. The CDR3 sequence: CASSPAGQGQPQHF. The CDR3 DNA follows: TGTGCCAGCAGCCCGGCAGGGCAGGGACAGCCCCAGCATTTT.

This clonotype was observed a handful of times. The chain uses TRBV7-9 and TRBJ2-3; 10 bases map to TRBD1. V trimming: 5 bases; J trimming: 0 bases; junction bases outside the gene matches: 5. Germline loops: CDR1 SEHNR, CDR2 FQNEAQ (reference sequence). The CDR3 covers 16 residues. The CDR3 DNA follows: TGTGCCAGCAGCGCTGGACAGGGGGTTAGCACAGATACGCAGTATTTT. It translates to CASSAGQGVSTDTQYF.

The chain joins TRBV11-2 to TRBJ2-5, with TRBD2 matching 14 bases. The CDR3 covers 17 residues. With V trimmed by 5 bases and J by 5 bases, 10 bases remained unmatched. Germline CDR1 SGHAT, CDR2 FQNNGV. CDR3 sequence (DNA): TGTGCCAGCAGCCCGAGACTAGCGGGGGGGCTCGGGGAGACCCAGTACTTC. It encodes CASSPRLAGGLGETQYF.

The chain joins TRBV7-2 to TRBJ2-5; 10 nucleotides align to TRBD2. The CDR3 has 17 amino acids. After removal of 5 bases from V and 7 bases from J, the junction contained 16 bases not matched to a gene. Germline CDR1 SGHTA, CDR2 FQGNSA. The CDR3 nucleotides are TGTGCCAGCAGCCCCCGTCAGCGGATAGTAGCGGGAGGGACCCAGTACTTC. It is translated as CASSPRQRIVAGGTQYF.

This clonotype was seen a handful of times. J is TRBJ2-1 and V is TRBV7-9, with TRBD1 as a possible D gene (6 bases). CDR1 SEHNR and CDR2 FQNEAQ come from the germline V gene (reference sequence). There are 15 residues in the CDR3. Trimming took 5 bases from V and 6 from J, leaving 17 bases between them. The CDR3 protein is CASSGTASQGNEQFF. DNA of the CDR3: TGTGCCAGCAGCGGGACGGCTTCACAGGGCAATGAGCAGTTCTTC. Looking up the rest from reference TRBV7-9 and TRBJ2-1 gives the full variable domain: DTGVSQNPRHKITKRGQNVTFRCDPISEHNRLYWYRQTLGQGPEFLTYFQNEAQLEKSRLLSDRFSAERPKGSFSTLEIQRTEQGDSAMYLCASSGTASQGNEQFFGPGTRLTVL.

In the case of this clonotype: A single base separates this from a much larger clone, so it may be a read error. This chain joins TRBV5-1 and TRBJ2-2, with 11 bases lining up with TRBD2. The germline V gene has CDR1 SGHRS and CDR2 YFSETQ. This CDR3 is built from 16 residues. CDR3 sequence: CASSLRLAGTTGEPFF. CDR3 DNA: TGCGCCAGCAGCTTGCGACTAGCGGGAACCACCGGGGAGCCGTTTTTT.

The chain employs TRBV6-1 and TRBJ2-1; 8 bases match TRBD2. Trimming at V came to 6 bases and at J to 5 bases, leaving 12 bases not matched to a gene. This CDR3 comprises 16 residues. Germline V gene data show CDR1 as MNHNS and CDR2 as SASEGT. For the CDR3, the DNA is TGTGCCAGCAGATCCAGGACTAGCAAGAACCACAATGAGCAGTTCTTC. It translates to CASRSRTSKNHNEQFF.

The V gene is TRBV4-1, the J gene TRBJ1-4; unclear D gene. Germline V CDR1 and CDR2: MGHRA, YSYEKL. CDR3 size: 19 residues. The germline V and J ends were trimmed by 2 bases and 0 bases, with 19 bases remaining between them. The DNA of the CDR3 is TGCGCCAGCAGCCAATCCCCCGGTACGTCCACGGCAACTAATGAAAAACTGTTTTTT. Translating it yields CASSQSPGTSTATNEKLFF.

V is TRBV10-3 and J is TRBJ2-1; TRBD2 agrees at 7 bases. Germline assignment: CDR1 ENHRY and CDR2 SYGVKD. The CDR3 consists of 11 residues. V shed 6 bases, J shed 8 bases, and the junction held 1 base outside the gene matches. This CDR3 reads CAIRGGDEQFF. Written as DNA, the CDR3 is TGTGCCATCAGGGGAGGGGATGAGCAGTTCTTC.